The clone carrying this TCR beta chain was observed many times. Its antigen is undetermined. This CDR3 spans 14 amino acids. Trimming stripped 6 bases from V and 2 bases from J, with 13 bases between. Germline loops: CDR1 SGHTA, CDR2 FQGNSA. This record comes from a study of identical twins. TCRdb re-called the 5' RACE reads with MiXCR, one entry per CDR3 protein. The data show about 250,000 distinct CDR3 sequences, 7.5% seen once. Study results and caveats: Carriage of fewer insertions was seen in abundant cord blood beta clonotypes, whereas memory repertoires showed none. For monozygotic twins, models underestimated out-of-frame TCR alpha sharing. Twins showed weaker excess sharing in their beta out-of-frame sequences.

A further study also used this sample, focusing on yellow fever vaccine responses in identical twins. That publication notes: As reported, the vaccine T cell response of twins seemed partly convergent and partly personalized.

Sequencing was done on a sample of CD8+ T cells sorted from blood. This sequence originates from a woman aged 18-29 years in good health. This chain connects TRBV7-2 to TRBJ2-5; D is possibly TRBD2 (5 bases). The CDR3 DNA reads TGTGCCAGCAGTCCCCGGGGAAAACAAGAGACCCAGTACTTC. Translating gives CASSPRGKQETQYF.